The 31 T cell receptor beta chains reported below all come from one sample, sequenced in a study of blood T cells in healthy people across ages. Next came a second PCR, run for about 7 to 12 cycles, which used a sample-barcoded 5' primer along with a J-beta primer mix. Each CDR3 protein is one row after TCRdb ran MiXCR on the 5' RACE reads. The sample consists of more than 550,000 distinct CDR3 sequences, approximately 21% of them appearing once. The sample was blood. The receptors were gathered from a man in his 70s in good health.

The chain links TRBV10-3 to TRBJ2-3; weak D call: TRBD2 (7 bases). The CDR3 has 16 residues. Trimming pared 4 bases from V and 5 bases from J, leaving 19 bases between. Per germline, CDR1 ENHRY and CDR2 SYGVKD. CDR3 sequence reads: CAISGPAGALGDTQYF. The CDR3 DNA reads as TGTGCCATCAGTGGTCCGGCGGGGGCTCTGGGAGATACGCAGTATTTT.

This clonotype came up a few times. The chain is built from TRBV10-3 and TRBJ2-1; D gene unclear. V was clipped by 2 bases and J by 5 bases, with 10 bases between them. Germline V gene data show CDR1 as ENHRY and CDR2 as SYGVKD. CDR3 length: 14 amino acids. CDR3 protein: CAISEAISNNEQFF. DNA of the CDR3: TGTGCCATCAGTGAGGCAATCTCAAACAATGAGCAGTTCTTC.

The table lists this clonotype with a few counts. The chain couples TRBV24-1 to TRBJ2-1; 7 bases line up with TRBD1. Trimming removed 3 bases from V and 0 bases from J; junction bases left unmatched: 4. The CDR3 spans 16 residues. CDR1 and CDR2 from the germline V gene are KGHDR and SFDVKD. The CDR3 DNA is TGTGCCACCAGTGATACCCGACAGGGCTCCTACAATGAGCAGTTCTTC. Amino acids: CATSDTRQGSYNEQFF.

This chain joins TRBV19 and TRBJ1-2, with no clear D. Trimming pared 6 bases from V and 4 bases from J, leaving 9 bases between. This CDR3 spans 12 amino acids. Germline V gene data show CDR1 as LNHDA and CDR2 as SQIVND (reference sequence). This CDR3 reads CASREGVYGYTF. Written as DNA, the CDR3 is TGTGCCAGTAGAGAAGGAGTCTATGGCTACACCTTC.

CDR3 sequence reads: CASSAKTGGETQYF. Here the CDR3 DNA reads TGTGCCAGCAGCGCTAAGACAGGGGGCGAGACCCAGTACTTC. The chain has TRBV9 and TRBJ2-5, with TRBD1 matching over 10 bases. Trimming cost V 3 bases and J 5 bases; bases outside gene matches: 4. Germline V gene sequence: CDR1 SGDLS, CDR2 YYNGEE. CDR3 length: 14 amino acids.

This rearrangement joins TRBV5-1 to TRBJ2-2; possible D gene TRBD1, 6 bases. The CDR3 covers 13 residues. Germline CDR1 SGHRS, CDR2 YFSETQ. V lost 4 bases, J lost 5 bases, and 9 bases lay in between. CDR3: CASSTGQTGELFF. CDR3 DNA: TGCGCCAGCAGCACGGGACAAACCGGGGAGCTGTTTTTT.

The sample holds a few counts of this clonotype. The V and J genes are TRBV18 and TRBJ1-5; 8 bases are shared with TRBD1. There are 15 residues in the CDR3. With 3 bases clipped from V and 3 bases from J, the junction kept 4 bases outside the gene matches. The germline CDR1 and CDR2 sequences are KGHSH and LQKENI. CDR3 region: CASSPRQGPNQPQHF. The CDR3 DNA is TGTGCCAGCTCACCCCGACAGGGGCCCAATCAGCCCCAGCATTTT.

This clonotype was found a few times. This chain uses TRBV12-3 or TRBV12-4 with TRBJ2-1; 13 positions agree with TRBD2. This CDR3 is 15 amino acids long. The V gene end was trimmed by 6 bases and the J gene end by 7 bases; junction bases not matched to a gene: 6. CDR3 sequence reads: CASRRTSGSLNEQFF. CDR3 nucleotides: TGTGCCAGCAGGCGGACTAGCGGGAGTTTGAATGAGCAGTTCTTC.

The CDR3 DNA reads TGTGCCAGCAGGCGGGTCTGGAACACCGGGGAGCTGTTTTTT. Translating it yields CASRRVWNTGELFF. The J gene is TRBJ2-2, the V gene TRBV6-4, with a tentative D call TRBD2 (5 bases). CDR3 length: 14 amino acids. V was cut by 6 bases and J by 1 base, with 9 bases left in between. The germline CDR1 and CDR2 sequences are MRHNA and SNTAGT.

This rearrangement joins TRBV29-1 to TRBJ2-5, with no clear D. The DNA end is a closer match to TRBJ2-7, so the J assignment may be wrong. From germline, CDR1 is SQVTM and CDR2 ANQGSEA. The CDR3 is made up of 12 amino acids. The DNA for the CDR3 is TGCAGCGTTAGTAGCCCGATCTACGAGCAGTACGTC. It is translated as CSVSSPIYEQYV.

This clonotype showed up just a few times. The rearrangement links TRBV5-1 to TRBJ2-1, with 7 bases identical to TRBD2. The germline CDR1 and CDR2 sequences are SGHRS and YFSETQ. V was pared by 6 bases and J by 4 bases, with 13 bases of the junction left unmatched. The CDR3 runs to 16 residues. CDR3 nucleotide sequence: TGCGCCAGCATCCCTTTTGCGGGGGTCCAATACAATGAGCAGTTCTTC. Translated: CASIPFAGVQYNEQFF.

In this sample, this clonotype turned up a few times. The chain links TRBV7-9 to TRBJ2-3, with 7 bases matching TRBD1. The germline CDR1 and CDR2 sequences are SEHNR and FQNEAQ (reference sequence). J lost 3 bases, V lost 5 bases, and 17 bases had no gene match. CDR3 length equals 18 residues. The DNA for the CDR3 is TGTGCCAGCAGCCGAGGCGCCAGACAGGGCGGTGGGACAGATACGCAGTATTTT. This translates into CASSRGARQGGGTDTQYF.

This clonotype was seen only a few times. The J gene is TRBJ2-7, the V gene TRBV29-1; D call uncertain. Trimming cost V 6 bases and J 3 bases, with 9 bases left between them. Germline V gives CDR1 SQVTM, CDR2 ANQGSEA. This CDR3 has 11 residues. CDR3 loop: CSVVHRYEQYF. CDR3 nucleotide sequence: TGCAGCGTAGTACACCGCTACGAGCAGTACTTC.

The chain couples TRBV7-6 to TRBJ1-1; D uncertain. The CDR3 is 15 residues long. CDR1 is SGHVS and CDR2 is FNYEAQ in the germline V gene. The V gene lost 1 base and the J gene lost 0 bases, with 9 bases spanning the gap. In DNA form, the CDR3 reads TGTGCCAGCAGCTTAGAATCTGGGATGAACACTGAAGCTTTCTTT. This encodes CASSLESGMNTEAFF.

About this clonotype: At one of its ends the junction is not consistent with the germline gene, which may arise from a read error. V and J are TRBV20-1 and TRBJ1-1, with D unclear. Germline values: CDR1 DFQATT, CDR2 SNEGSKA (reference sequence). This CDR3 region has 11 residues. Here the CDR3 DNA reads TGTAGTGCTGGAGGAAACGGGGAGGCTTTCTTT. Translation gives CSAGGNGEAFF.

In DNA form, the CDR3 reads TGTGCCAGCAGCCCACAGGGGAATTGGAAGACCCAGTACTTC. It encodes CASSPQGNWKTQYF. This chain connects TRBV12-3 or TRBV12-4 to TRBJ2-5; 7 nucleotides align to TRBD1. CDR3 length: 14 amino acids. Trimming at V came to 6 bases and at J to 6 bases, leaving 10 bases not matched to a gene.

CDR3 region: CASSAYLGPETQYF. DNA of the CDR3: TGTGCCAGCAGCGCGTATTTAGGACCAGAGACCCAGTACTTC. The chain joins TRBV7-9 to TRBJ2-5; D ambiguous. CDR3 length: 14 residues. Trimming removed 5 bases from V and 4 bases from J, with 14 bases in between. Germline CDR1 SEHNR, CDR2 FQNEAQ (reference sequence).

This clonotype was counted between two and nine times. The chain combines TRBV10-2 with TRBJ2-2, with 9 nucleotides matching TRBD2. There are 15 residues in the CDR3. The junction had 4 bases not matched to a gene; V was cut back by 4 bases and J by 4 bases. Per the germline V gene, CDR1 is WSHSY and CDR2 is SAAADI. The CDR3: CASSARGGFTGELFF. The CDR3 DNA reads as TGCGCCAGCAGTGCGCGGGGGGGTTTCACCGGGGAGCTGTTTTTT.

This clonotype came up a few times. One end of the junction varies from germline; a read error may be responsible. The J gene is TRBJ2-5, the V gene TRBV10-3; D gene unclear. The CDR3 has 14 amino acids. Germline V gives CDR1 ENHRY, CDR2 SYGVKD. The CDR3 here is CAISESTTQETQYF. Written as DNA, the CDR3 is TGCGCCATCAGTGAGTCGACGACCCAAGAGACCCAGTACTTC.

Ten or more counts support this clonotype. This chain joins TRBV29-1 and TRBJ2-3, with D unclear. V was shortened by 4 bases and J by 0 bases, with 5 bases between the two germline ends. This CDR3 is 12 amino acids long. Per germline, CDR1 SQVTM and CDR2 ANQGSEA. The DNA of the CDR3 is TGCAGCGTTGTACTAAGCACAGATACGCAGTATTTT. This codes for CSVVLSTDTQYF.

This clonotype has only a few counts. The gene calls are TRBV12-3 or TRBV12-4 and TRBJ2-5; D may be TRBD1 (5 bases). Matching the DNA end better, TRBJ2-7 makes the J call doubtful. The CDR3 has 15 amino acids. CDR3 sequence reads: CASSFWGTPAYEQYF. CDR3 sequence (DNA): TGTGCCAGCAGTTTTTGGGGCACACCAGCCTACGAGCAGTACTTC.

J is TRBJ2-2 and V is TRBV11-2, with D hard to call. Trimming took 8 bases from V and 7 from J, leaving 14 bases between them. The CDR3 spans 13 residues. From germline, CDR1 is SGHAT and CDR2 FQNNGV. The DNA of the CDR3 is TGTGCCAGCGCAATGAATAATATCGGGGAGCTGTTTTTT. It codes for CASAMNNIGELFF.

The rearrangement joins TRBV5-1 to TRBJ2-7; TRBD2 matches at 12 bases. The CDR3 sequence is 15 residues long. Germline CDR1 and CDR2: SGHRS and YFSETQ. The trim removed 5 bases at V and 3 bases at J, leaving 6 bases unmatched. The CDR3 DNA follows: TGCGCCAGCAGTAGGACTAGCGGGACCTTCTACGAGCAGTACGTC. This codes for CASSRTSGTFYEQYV.

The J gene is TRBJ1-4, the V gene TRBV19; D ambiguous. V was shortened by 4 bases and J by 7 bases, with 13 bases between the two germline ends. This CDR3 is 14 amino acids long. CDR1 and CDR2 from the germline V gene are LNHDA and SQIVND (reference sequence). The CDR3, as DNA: TGTGCCAGTAGTACCCCTGGACTGAGTGAAAAACTGTTTTTT. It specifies CASSTPGLSEKLFF.

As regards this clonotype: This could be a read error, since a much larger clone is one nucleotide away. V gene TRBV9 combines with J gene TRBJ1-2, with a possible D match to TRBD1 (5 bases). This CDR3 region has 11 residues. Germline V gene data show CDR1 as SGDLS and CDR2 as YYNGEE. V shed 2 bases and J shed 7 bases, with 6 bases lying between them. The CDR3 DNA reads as TGTGCCAGCAGCGTCAGGGTTGGCTACACCTTC. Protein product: CASSVRVGYTF.

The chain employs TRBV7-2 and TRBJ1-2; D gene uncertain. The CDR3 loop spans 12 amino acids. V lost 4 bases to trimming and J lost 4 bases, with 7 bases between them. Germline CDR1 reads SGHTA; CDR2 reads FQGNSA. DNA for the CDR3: TGTGCCAGCAGCTCCGAGGGCTATGGCTACACCTTC. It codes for CASSSEGYGYTF.

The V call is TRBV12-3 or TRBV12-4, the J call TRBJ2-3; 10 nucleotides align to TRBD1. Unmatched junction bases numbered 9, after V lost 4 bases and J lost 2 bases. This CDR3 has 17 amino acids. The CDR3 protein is CASSSDRGRVSTDTQYF. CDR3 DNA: TGTGCCAGCAGTTCCGACAGGGGGCGCGTTTCCACAGATACGCAGTATTTT.

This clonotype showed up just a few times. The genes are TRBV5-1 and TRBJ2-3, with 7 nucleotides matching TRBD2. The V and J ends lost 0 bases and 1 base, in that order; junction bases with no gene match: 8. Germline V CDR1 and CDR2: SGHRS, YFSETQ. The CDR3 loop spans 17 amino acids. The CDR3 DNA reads TGCGCCAGCAGCTTGGGTGCGGGAGTTTATGGCACAGATACGCAGTATTTT. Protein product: CASSLGAGVYGTDTQYF.

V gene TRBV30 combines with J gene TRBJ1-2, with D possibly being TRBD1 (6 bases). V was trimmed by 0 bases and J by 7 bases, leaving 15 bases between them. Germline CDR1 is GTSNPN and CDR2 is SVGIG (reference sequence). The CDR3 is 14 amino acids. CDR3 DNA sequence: TGTGCCTGGAGTGTATTGGAACAGGGCAGTGGCTACACCTTC. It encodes CAWSVLEQGSGYTF.

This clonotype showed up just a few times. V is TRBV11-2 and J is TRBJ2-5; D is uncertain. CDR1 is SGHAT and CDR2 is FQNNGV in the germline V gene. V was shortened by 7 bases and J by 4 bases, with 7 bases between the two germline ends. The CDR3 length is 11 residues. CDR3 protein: CASTTSETQYF. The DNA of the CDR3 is TGTGCCAGCACCACCTCAGAGACCCAGTACTTC.

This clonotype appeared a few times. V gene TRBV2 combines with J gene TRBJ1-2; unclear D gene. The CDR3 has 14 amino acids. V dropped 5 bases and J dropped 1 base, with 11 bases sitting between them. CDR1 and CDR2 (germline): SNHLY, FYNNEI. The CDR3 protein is CASSNNPINYGYTF. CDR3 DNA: TGTGCCAGCAGTAATAACCCGATTAACTATGGCTACACCTTC.